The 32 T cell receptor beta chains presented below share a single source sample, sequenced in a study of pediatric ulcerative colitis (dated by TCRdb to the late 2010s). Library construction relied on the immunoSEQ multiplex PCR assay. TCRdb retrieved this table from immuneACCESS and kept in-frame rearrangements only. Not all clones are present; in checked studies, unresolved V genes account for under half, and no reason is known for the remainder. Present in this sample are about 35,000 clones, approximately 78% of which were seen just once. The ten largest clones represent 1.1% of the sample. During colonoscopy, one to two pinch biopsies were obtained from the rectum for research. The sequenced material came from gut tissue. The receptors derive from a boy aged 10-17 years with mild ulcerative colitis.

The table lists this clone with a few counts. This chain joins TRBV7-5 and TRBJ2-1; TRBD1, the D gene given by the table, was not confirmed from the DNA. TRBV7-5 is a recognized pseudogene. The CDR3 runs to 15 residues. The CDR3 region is CVRSFGQGGYNEQFF. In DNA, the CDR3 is TGTGTCAGAAGCTTCGGACAGGGAGGGTACAATGAGCAGTTCTTC.

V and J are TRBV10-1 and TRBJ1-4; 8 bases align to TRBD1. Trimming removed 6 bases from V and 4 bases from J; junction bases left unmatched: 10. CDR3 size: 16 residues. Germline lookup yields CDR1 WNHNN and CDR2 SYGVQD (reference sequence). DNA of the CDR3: TGCGCCAGCAGAGAGACAGGGGAGGTCGGTAATGAAAAACTGTTTTTT. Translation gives CASRETGEVGNEKLFF.

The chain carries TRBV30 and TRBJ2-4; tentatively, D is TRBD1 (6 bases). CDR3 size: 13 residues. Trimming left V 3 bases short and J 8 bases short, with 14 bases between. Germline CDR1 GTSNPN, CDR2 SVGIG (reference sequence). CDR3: CAWRPRTVYIQYF. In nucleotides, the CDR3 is TGTGCCTGGAGGCCGAGGACAGTATACATTCAGTACTTC.

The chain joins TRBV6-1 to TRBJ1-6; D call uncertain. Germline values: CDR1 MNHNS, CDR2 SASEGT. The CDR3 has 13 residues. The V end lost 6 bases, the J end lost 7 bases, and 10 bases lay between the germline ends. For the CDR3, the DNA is TGTGCCAGCAGAGGGATTACGAATTCACCCCTCCACTTT. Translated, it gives CASRGITNSPLHF.

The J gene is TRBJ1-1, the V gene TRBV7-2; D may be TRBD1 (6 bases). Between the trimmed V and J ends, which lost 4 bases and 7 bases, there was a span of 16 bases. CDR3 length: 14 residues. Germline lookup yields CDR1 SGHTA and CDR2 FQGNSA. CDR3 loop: CASSSAGVFIEAFF. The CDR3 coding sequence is TGTGCCAGCAGCTCCGCAGGGGTCTTTATTGAAGCTTTCTTT.

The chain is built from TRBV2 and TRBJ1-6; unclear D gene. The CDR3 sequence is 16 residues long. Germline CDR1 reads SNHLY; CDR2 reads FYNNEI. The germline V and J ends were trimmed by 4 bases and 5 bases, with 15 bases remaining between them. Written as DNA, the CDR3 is TGTGCCAGCAGTGTGGGTTTCGCCCGAAATAATTCACCCCTCCACTTT. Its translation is CASSVGFARNNSPLHF.

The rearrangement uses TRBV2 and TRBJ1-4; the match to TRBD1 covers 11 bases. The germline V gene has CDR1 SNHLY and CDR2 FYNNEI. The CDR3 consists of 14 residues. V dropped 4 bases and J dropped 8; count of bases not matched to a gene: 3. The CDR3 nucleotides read TGTGCCAGCAGTGGGACAGGGGGCTACGAAAAACTGTTTTTT. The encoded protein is CASSGTGGYEKLFF.

CDR3 residues: CASSLDRGPYNEQFF. The CDR3 nucleotides are TGCGCCAGCAGCTTAGACAGGGGGCCATACAATGAGCAGTTCTTC. The chain employs TRBV5-1 and TRBJ2-1, with TRBD1 matching over 10 bases. The CDR3 is 15 residues long. The V and J ends lost 2 bases and 4 bases, in that order; junction bases with no gene match: 3. Germline CDR1 SGHRS, CDR2 YFSETQ.

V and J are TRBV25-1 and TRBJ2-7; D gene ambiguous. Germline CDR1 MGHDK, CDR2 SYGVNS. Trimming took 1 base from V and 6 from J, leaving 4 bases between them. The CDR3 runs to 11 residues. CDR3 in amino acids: CASSEFLEQYF. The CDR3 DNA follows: TGTGCCAGCAGTGAATTCCTCGAGCAGTACTTC.

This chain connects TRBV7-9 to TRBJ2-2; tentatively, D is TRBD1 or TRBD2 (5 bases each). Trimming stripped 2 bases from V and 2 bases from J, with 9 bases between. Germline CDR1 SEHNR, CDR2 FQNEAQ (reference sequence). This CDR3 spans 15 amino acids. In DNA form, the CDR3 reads TGTGCCAGCAGCTTATGGGGGAGAAACACCGGGGAGCTGTTTTTT. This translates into CASSLWGRNTGELFF.

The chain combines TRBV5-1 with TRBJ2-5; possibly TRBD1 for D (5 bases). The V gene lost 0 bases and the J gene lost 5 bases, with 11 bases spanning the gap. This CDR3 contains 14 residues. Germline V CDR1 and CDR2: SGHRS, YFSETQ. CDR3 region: CASSLEGMGETQYF. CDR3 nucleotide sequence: TGCGCCAGCAGCTTGGAGGGGATGGGGGAGACCCAGTACTTC.

CDR3 protein: CASSLSGGGSQPQHF. The CDR3 nucleotides are TGTGCCAGCAGTCTGTCCGGGGGCGGCAGTCAGCCCCAGCATTTT. The chain employs TRBV6-5 and TRBJ1-5; tentatively, D is TRBD1 (6 bases). There are 15 residues in the CDR3. V lost 5 bases to trimming and J lost 6 bases, with 17 bases between them. The germline V gene has CDR1 MNHEY and CDR2 SVGAGI.

The CDR3 is CASSQSGTGNQPQHF. The CDR3 DNA is TGTGCCAGCAGCCAATCCGGGACAGGGAATCAGCCCCAGCATTTT. The chain employs TRBV5-8 and TRBJ1-5, with 9 bases identical to TRBD1. V lost 4 bases, J lost 4 bases, and 6 bases stayed unmatched. The CDR3 covers 15 residues. Germline V gene sequence: CDR1 SGHTS, CDR2 YDEGEE.

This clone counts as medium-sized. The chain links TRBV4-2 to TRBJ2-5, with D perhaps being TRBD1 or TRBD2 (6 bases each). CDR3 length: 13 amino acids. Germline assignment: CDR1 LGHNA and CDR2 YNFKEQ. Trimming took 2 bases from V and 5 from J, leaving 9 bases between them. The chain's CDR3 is CASSQQGRETQYF. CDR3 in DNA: TGTGCCAGCAGCCAACAGGGGAGGGAGACCCAGTACTTC.

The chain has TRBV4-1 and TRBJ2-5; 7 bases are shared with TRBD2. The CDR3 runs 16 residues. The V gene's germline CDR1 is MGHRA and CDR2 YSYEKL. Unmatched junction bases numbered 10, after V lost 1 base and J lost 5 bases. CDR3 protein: CASSQAAAGRPETQYF. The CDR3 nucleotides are TGCGCCAGCAGCCAAGCCGCAGCGGGGCGTCCGGAGACCCAGTACTTC.

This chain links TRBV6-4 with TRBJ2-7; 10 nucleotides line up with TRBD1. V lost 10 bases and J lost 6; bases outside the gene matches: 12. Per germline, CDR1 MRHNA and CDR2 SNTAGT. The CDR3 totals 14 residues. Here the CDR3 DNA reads TGTGCCACCGCGAAGGGGACAGGGGACAGCGAGCAGTACTTC. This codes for CATAKGTGDSEQYF.

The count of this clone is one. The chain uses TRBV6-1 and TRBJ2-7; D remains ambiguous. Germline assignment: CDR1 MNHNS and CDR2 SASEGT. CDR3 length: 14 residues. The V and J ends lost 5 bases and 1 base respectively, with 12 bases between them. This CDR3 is CASSSSDPSYEQYF. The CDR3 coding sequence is TGTGCCAGCAGTTCGAGCGACCCATCCTACGAGCAGTACTTC.

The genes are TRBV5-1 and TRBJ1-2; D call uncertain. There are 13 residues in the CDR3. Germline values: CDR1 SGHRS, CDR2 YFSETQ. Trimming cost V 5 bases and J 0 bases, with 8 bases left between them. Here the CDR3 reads CASRPNSNYGYTF. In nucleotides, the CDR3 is TGCGCCAGCAGACCTAATTCTAACTATGGCTACACCTTC.

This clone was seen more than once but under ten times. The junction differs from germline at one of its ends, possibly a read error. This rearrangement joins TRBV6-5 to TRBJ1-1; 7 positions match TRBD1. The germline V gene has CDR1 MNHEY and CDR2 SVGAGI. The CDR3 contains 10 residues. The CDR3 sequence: CARRGAEAFF. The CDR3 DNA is TGTGCCCGCAGGGGGGCTGAAGCTTTCTTT.

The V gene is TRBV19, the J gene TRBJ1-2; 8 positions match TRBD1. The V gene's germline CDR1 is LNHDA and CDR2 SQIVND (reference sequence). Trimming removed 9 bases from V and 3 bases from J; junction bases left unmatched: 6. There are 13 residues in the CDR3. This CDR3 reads CASGQGIDYGYTF. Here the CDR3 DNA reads TGTGCCAGCGGACAGGGAATCGACTATGGCTACACCTTC.

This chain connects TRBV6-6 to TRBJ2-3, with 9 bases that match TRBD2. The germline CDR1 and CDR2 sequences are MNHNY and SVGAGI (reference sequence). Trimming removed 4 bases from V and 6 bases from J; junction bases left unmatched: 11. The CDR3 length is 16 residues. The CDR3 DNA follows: TGTGCCAGCAGTTGGTTTGCGGGGGGGAGTCTGGATACGCAGTATTTT. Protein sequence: CASSWFAGGSLDTQYF.

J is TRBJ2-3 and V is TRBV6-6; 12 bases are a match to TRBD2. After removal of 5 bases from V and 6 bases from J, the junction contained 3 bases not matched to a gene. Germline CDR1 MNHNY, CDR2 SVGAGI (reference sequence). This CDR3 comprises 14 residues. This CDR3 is CASSRTSGTDTQYF. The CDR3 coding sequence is TGTGCCAGCAGTAGGACTAGCGGGACGGATACGCAGTATTTT.

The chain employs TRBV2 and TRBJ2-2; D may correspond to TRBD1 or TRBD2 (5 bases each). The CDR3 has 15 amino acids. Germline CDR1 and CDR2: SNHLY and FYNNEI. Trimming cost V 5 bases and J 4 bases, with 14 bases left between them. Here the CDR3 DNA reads TGTGCCAGCAGTACACGGGGCCAGGTCACCGGGGAGCTGTTTTTT. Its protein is CASSTRGQVTGELFF.

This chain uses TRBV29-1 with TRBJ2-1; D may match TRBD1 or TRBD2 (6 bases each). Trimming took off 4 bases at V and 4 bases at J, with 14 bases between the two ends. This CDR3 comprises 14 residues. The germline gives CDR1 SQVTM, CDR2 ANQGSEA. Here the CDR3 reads CSVARGLTYNEQFF. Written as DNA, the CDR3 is TGCAGCGTTGCCCGGGGGCTTACATACAATGAGCAGTTCTTC.

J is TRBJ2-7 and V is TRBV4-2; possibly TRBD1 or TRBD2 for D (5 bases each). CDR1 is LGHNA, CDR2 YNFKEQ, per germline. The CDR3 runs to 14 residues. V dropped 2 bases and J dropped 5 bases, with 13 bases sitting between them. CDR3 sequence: CASSQPDRDHEQYF. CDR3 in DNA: TGTGCCAGCAGCCAACCCGACCGGGACCACGAGCAGTACTTC.

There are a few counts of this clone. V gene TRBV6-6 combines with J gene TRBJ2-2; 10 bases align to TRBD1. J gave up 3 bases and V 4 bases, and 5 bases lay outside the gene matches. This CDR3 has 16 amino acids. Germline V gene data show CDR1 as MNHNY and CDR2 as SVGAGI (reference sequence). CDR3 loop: CASSSLGTGDTGELFF. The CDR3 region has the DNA TGTGCCAGCAGTTCCCTCGGGACAGGGGACACCGGGGAGCTGTTTTTT.

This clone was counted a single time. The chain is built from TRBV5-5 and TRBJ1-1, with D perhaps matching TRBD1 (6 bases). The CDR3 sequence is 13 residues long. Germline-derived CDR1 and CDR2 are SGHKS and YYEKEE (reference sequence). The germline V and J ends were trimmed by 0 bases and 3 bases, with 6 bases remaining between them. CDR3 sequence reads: CASSLAGDTEAFF. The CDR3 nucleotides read TGTGCCAGCAGCTTGGCAGGGGACACTGAAGCTTTCTTT.

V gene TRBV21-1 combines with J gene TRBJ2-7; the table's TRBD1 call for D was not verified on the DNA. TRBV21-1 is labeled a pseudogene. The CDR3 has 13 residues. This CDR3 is CASSSRGDYEQYF. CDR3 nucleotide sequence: TGTGCCAGCAGCTCCAGGGGGGACTACGAGCAGTACTTC.

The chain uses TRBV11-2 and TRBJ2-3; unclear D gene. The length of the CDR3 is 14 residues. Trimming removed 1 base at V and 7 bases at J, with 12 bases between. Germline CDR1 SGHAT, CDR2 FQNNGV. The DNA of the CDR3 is TGTGCCAGCAGCTTAGTCCTGCCTAAAAATACGCAGTATTTT. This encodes CASSLVLPKNTQYF.

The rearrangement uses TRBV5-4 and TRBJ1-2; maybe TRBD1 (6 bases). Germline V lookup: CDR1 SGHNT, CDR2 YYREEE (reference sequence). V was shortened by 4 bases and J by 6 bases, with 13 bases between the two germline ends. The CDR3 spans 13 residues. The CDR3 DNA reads TGTGCCAGCAGCAGGGCCAGGGGAGATGGCTACACCTTC. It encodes CASSRARGDGYTF. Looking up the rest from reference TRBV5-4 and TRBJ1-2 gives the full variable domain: ETGVTQSPTHLIKTRGQQVTLRCSSQSGHNTVSWYQQALGQGPQFIFQYYREEENGRGNFPPRFSGLQFPNYSSELNVNALELDDSALYLCASSRARGDGYTFGSGTRLTVV.

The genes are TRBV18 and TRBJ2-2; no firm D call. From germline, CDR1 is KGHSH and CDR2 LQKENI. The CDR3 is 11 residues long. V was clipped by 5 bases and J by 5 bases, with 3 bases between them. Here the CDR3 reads CASSLTGELFF. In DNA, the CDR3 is TGTGCCAGCTCATTAACCGGGGAGCTGTTTTTT.

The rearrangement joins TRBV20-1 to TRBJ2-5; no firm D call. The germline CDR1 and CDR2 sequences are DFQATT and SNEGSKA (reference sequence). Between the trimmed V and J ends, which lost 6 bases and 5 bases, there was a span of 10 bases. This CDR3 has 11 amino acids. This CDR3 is CSAQKGETQYF. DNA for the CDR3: TGCAGTGCGCAAAAAGGGGAGACCCAGTACTTC.